Listed below are T cell receptor beta chains from one sample, sequenced in a study of CD4 T cells in relation to SARS-CoV-2 and coronaviruses. The assay was immunoSEQ multiplex PCR, and TCRdb's table has in-frame clones only and misses some. The sample yields about 38,000 clones, around 77% seen once. Antigen specificity for these receptors is unknown. Material for sequencing was memory CD4+ T cells from PBMCs, cultured in vitro. These receptors all come from an adult with COVID-19. Both conserved end residues are part of each CDR3. A D gene is named only where the DNA matches it firmly. A clone size is listed for some rows: how often the clone was seen (once, few, many), or a class if it is expanded.

v_call: TRBV20-1
j_call: TRBJ1-1
clone_size: -
d_call: -
cdr3_aa: CSALFGPEAFF
cdr3_nt: TGCAGTGCCCTATTTGGTCCTGAAGCTTTCTTT

v_call: TRBV12-3/TRBV12-4
j_call: TRBJ2-5
clone_size: -
d_call: -
cdr3_aa: CASRALGGETQYF
cdr3_nt: TGTGCCAGCAGGGCTCTAGGGGGTGAGACCCAGTACTTC

v_call: TRBV7-3
j_call: TRBJ2-3
clone_size: -
d_call: TRBD2
cdr3_aa: CASSLTSGAFTDTQYF
cdr3_nt: TGTGCCAGCAGCTTAACCAGCGGGGCGTTCACAGATACGCAGTATTTT

v_call: TRBV10-3
j_call: TRBJ2-7
clone_size: -
d_call: TRBD2
cdr3_aa: CAISDSGSSYEQYF
cdr3_nt: TGTGCCATCAGTGATAGCGGGAGTTCCTACGAGCAGTACTTC

v_call: TRBV10-3
j_call: TRBJ2-3
clone_size: -
d_call: TRBD2
cdr3_aa: CAISKTSGRTDTQYF
cdr3_nt: TGTGCCATCAGCAAGACTAGCGGGAGAACAGATACGCAGTATTTT

v_call: TRBV18
j_call: TRBJ2-7
clone_size: few
d_call: TRBD2
cdr3_aa: CASRPGTSGSYEQYF
cdr3_nt: TGTGCCAGCCGCCCGGGGACTAGCGGATCCTACGAGCAGTACTTC

v_call: TRBV5-4
j_call: TRBJ2-7
clone_size: -
d_call: TRBD2
cdr3_aa: CASSLRGSGNEQYF
cdr3_nt: TGTGCCAGCAGCTTGCGGGGTAGCGGGAACGAGCAGTACTTC

v_call: TRBV7-2
j_call: TRBJ2-7
clone_size: few
d_call: TRBD2
cdr3_aa: CASSLASREVRPEQYF
cdr3_nt: TGTGCCAGCAGCTTAGCCTCGCGGGAGGTGCGGCCCGAGCAGTACTTC

v_call: TRBV19
j_call: TRBJ1-4
clone_size: -
d_call: -
cdr3_aa: CASSRGDTNEKLFF
cdr3_nt: TGTGCCAGTAGTCGGGGGGACACCAATGAAAAACTGTTTTTT

v_call: TRBV7-2
j_call: TRBJ2-5
clone_size: once
d_call: TRBD2
cdr3_aa: CASSLDLALAGGRGETQYF
cdr3_nt: TGTGCCAGCAGCTTAGATCTGGCTCTAGCGGGAGGGAGGGGAGAGACCCAGTACTTC

v_call: TRBV10-3
j_call: TRBJ1-1
clone_size: -
d_call: -
cdr3_aa: CAISPSVNTEAFF
cdr3_nt: TGTGCCATCAGCCCTTCAGTGAACACTGAAGCTTTCTTT

v_call: TRBV30
j_call: TRBJ2-1
clone_size: -
d_call: -
cdr3_aa: CAWSPTGRSSYNEQFF
cdr3_nt: TGTGCCTGGAGCCCGACCGGACGAAGCTCCTACAATGAGCAGTTCTTC

v_call: TRBV28
j_call: TRBJ1-1
clone_size: -
d_call: TRBD1
cdr3_aa: CASSLSRDRGAFF
cdr3_nt: TGTGCCAGCAGTTTATCCCGGGACAGGGGAGCTTTCTTT

v_call: TRBV29-1
j_call: TRBJ1-2
clone_size: -
d_call: -
cdr3_aa: CSVAETRNYGYTF
cdr3_nt: TGCAGCGTTGCAGAAACCCGAAACTATGGCTACACCTTC

v_call: TRBV5-4
j_call: TRBJ1-4
clone_size: -
d_call: TRBD1
cdr3_aa: CASSLQGAGGNEKLFF
cdr3_nt: TGTGCCAGCAGCCTACAGGGGGCGGGAGGTAATGAAAAACTGTTTTTT

v_call: TRBV10-1
j_call: TRBJ2-7
clone_size: -
d_call: TRBD2
cdr3_aa: CASSVPSGRNYEQYF
cdr3_nt: TGCGCCAGCAGTGTACCTAGCGGGAGGAACTACGAGCAGTACTTC

v_call: TRBV15
j_call: TRBJ2-2
clone_size: few
d_call: TRBD1
cdr3_aa: CATSVTGGGTGELFF
cdr3_nt: TGTGCCACCAGCGTAACAGGGGGTGGCACCGGGGAGCTGTTTTTT

v_call: TRBV5-8
j_call: TRBJ2-7
clone_size: -
d_call: -
cdr3_aa: CASSLFRSYEQYF
cdr3_nt: TGTGCCAGCAGCTTGTTTAGGTCCTACGAGCAGTACTTC

v_call: TRBV5-4
j_call: TRBJ2-3
clone_size: once
d_call: TRBD1
cdr3_aa: CASSPQGALARDTQYF
cdr3_nt: TGTGCCAGCAGCCCACAGGGGGCACTAGCAAGAGATACGCAGTATTTT

v_call: TRBV7-2
j_call: TRBJ2-7
clone_size: -
d_call: TRBD2
cdr3_aa: CASSAATSGSYEQYF
cdr3_nt: TGTGCCAGCAGCGCAGCGACTAGCGGGAGCTACGAGCAGTACTTC

v_call: TRBV6-6
j_call: TRBJ1-2
clone_size: once
d_call: TRBD1
cdr3_aa: CASRRQGGNYGYTF
cdr3_nt: TGTGCCAGCAGGCGACAGGGGGGAAACTATGGCTACACCTTC

v_call: TRBV6-5
j_call: TRBJ1-2
clone_size: -
d_call: -
cdr3_aa: CASSLGRRDYGYTF
cdr3_nt: TGTGCCAGCAGTCTCGGGCGGCGGGACTATGGCTACACCTTC

v_call: TRBV18
j_call: TRBJ2-1
clone_size: -
d_call: TRBD1
cdr3_aa: CASSPPSQGFNEQFF
cdr3_nt: TGTGCCAGCTCACCACCATCACAGGGGTTCAATGAGCAGTTCTTC

v_call: TRBV27
j_call: TRBJ2-3
clone_size: -
d_call: -
cdr3_aa: CASSLRDTSGRADTQYF
cdr3_nt: TGTGCCAGCAGTCTCCGGGACACCTCTGGGAGGGCAGATACGCAGTATTTT

v_call: TRBV5-1
j_call: TRBJ2-4
clone_size: -
d_call: TRBD1
cdr3_aa: CASSLLGQGAWDIQYF
cdr3_nt: TGCGCCAGCAGCTTGTTGGGACAGGGGGCTTGGGACATTCAGTACTTC

v_call: TRBV27
j_call: TRBJ2-3
clone_size: -
d_call: TRBD2
cdr3_aa: CASTPLSVAGGSDTQYF
cdr3_nt: TGTGCCAGCACCCCTTTGTCGGTAGCGGGAGGCTCAGATACGCAGTATTTT

v_call: TRBV6-2/TRBV6-3
j_call: TRBJ2-1
clone_size: -
d_call: -
cdr3_aa: CASSWTEDERASSYNEQFF
cdr3_nt: TGTGCCAGCAGTTGGACTGAGGACGAGCGGGCGAGCTCCTACAATGAGCAGTTCTTC

v_call: TRBV6-5
j_call: TRBJ2-7
clone_size: -
d_call: -
cdr3_aa: CAIFPGHEQYF
cdr3_nt: TGTGCCATCTTCCCAGGCCACGAGCAGTACTTC

v_call: TRBV19
j_call: TRBJ2-2
clone_size: once
d_call: -
cdr3_aa: CASEGGSNPGELFF
cdr3_nt: TGTGCCAGTGAGGGGGGCTCAAATCCCGGGGAGCTGTTTTTT